Listed here is a single T cell receptor beta chain. These data belong to a study of shared T cell receptors in the human thymus. TCRdb keeps only in-frame clones here, not all; method: immunoSEQ multiplex PCR. Among hundreds of thousands of clones listed, around 82% were seen once. CDR3 length: 18 residues. The J segment lost 4 bases and the V segment lost 2 bases, leaving 13 bases of the junction unmatched. The germline CDR1 and CDR2 sequences are SEHNR and FQNEAQ (reference sequence). These data are also associated with another study on human thymus T cells. That source notes: Serving as donors were healthy Finnish infants, each of whom was having open corrective surgery for congenital heart defects. Resections from corrective heart surgery provided thymus tissue. Related research examined unrelated individuals and reported that their thymic repertoires overlapped highly.

The chain links TRBV7-9 to TRBJ2-3; 9 positions agree with TRBD1. Sequencing was carried out using thymocytes. The receptor comes from a boy less than two years old with a congenital heart defect. In DNA form, the CDR3 reads TGTGCCAGCAGCTTAACCTCCTGGGACAGGGAGCGGCCAGATACGCAGTATTTT. Translating it yields CASSLTSWDRERPDTQYF.